The 5 T cell receptor beta chains in this list originate from one sample, sequenced in a study of cytotoxic CD8 clonotypes in ibrutinib-treated CLL. Only in-frame clones appear in the TCRdb table, and some are missing; sequencing was by immunoSEQ multiplex PCR. The sample has almost 250,000 clones, roughly 70% seen once. Specimen: PBMCs, collected after 24 months of ibrutinib treatment. These receptors were taken from a human donor with chronic lymphocytic leukemia.

This clone was counted only a few times. This chain links TRBV9 with TRBJ2-1, with D maybe TRBD2 (6 bases). In germline, CDR1 is SGDLS, CDR2 YYNGEE. V lost 0 bases and J 8 bases, leaving 12 bases between the germline ends. The CDR3 is 14 residues long. The CDR3 DNA reads as TGTGCCAGCAGCGTAGTCGGGAGCTCAGATGAGCAGTTCTTC. Translating it yields CASSVVGSSDEQFF.

V and J are TRBV28 and TRBJ2-5, with 9 nucleotides matching TRBD2. This CDR3 has 15 residues. Germline V CDR1 and CDR2: MDHEN, SYDVKM. The junction had 10 bases not matched to a gene; V was cut back by 6 bases and J by 5 bases. The CDR3 bases are TGTGCCAGCAGGACGGGGCGGGAGGGCCGCGAGACCCAGTACTTC. Residues: CASRTGREGRETQYF.

J is TRBJ2-3 and V is TRBV10-2; no definite D call. Germline CDR1 WSHSY, CDR2 SAAADI. This CDR3 is built from 15 residues. Deletions cut 3 bases from V and 0 bases from J, with 10 bases between. The CDR3 sequence is CASSDVASSTDTQYF. The CDR3 DNA reads TGCGCCAGCAGTGACGTCGCCTCTAGCACAGATACGCAGTATTTT.

V usage is TRBV5-1 and J usage is TRBJ2-1; tentative D call: TRBD2 (6 bases). The germline V gene has CDR1 SGHRS and CDR2 YFSETQ. CDR3 length: 16 residues. V dropped 6 bases and J dropped 6 bases, with 22 bases sitting between them. Here the CDR3 reads CASNDPQPGLSNEQFF. CDR3 sequence (DNA): TGCGCCAGCAACGACCCTCAACCGGGACTTAGCAATGAGCAGTTCTTC.

This clone was observed a handful of times. This chain links TRBV9 with TRBJ1-2, with TRBD1 identical over 7 bases. This CDR3 comprises 14 residues. CDR1 SGDLS and CDR2 YYNGEE come from the germline V gene. Germline trimming cut 4 bases from V and 2 bases from J; bases unmatched to any gene: 5. The CDR3 bases are TGTGCCAGCAGCCTAACACAGGGGAACTATGGCTACACCTTC. Translation gives CASSLTQGNYGYTF. Together with reference TRBV9 and TRBJ1-2, the CDR3 gives the full variable domain: DSGVTQTPKHLITATGQRVTLRCSPRSGDLSVYWYQQSLDQGLQFLIQYYNGEERAKGNILERFSAQQFPDLHSELNLSSLELGDSALYFCASSLTQGNYGYTFGSGTRLTVV.